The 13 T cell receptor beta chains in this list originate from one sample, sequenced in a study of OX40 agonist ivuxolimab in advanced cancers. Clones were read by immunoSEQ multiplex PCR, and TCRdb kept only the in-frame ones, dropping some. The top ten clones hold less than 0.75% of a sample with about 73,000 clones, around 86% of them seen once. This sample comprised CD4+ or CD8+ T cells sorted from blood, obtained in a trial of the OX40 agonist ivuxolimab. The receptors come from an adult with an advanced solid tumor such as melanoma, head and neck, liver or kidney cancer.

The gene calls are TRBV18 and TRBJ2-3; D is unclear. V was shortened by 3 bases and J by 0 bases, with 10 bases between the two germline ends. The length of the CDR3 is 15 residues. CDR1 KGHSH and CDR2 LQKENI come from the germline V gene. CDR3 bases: TGTGCCAGCTCACCTCGACTGACTAGCACAGATACGCAGTATTTT. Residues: CASSPRLTSTDTQYF.

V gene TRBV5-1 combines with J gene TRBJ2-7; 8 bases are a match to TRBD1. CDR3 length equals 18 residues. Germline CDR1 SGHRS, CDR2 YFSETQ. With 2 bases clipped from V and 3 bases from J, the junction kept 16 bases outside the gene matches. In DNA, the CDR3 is TGCGCCAGCAGCTTTAGGGGGACAGGTAACAACATTCTCTACGAGCAGTACTTC. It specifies CASSFRGTGNNILYEQYF. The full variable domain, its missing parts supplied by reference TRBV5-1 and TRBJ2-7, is KAGVTQTPRYLIKTRGQQVTLSCSPISGHRSVSWYQQTPGQGLQFLFEYFSETQRNKGNFPGRFSGRQFSNSRSEMNVSTLELGDSALYLCASSFRGTGNNILYEQYFGPGTRLTVT.

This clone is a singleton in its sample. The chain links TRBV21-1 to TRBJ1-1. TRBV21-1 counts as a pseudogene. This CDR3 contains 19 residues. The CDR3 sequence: CASSKTSTGIQLRNTEAFF. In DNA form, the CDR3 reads TGTGCCAGCAGCAAAACGTCGACGGGGATCCAGCTTAGGAACACTGAAGCTTTCTTT.

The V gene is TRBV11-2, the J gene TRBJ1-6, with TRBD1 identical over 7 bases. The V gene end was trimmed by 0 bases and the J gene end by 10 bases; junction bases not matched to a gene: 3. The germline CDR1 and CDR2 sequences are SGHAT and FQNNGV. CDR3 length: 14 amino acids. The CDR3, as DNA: TGTGCCAGCAGCTTAGATGGGACAGCCTCACCCCTCCACTTT. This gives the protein CASSLDGTASPLHF.

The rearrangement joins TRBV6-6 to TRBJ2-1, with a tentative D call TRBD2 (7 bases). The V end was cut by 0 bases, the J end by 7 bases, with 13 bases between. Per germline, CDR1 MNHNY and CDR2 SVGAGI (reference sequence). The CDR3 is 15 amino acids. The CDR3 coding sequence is TGTGCCAGCAGTTACTCGGGAAGGGGGGGTAATGAGCAGTTCTTC. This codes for CASSYSGRGGNEQFF.

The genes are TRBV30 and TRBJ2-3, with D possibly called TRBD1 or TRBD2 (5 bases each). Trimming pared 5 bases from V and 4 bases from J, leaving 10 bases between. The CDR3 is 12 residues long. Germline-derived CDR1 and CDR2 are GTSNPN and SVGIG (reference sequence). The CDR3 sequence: CAWAPGPDTQYF. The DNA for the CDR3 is TGTGCCTGGGCCCCGGGACCAGATACGCAGTATTTT. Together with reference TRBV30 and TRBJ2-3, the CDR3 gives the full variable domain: SQTIHQWPATLVQPVGSPLSLECTVEGTSNPNLYWYRQAAGRGLQLLFYSVGIGQISSEVPQNLSASRPQDRQFILSSKKLLLSDSGFYLCAWAPGPDTQYFGPGTRLTVL.

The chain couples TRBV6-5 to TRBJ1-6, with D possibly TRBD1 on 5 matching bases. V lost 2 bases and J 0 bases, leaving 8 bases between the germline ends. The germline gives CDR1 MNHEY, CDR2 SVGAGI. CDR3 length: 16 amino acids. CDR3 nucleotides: TGTGCCAGCAGTTACGAGGGGAGCTCCTATAATTCACCCCTCCACTTT. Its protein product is CASSYEGSSYNSPLHF.

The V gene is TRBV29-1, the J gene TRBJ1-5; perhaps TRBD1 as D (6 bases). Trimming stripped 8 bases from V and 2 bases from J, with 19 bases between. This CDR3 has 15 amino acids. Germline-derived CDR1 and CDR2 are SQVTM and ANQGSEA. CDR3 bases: TGCAGCATGCAAGAGGGGGGGGCGGGCAATCAGCCCCAGCATTTT. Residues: CSMQEGGAGNQPQHF.

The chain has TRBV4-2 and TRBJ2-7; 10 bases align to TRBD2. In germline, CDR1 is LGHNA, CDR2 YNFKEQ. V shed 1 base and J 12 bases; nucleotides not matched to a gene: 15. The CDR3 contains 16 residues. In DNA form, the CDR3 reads TGTGCCAGCAGCCAAGCATTTACACTAGCGGGGATCCCGGGGTACTTC. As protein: CASSQAFTLAGIPGYF.

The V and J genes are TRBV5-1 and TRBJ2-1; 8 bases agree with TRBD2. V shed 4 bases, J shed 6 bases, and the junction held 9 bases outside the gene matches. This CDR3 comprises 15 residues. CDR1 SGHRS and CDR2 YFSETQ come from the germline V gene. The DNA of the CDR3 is TGCGCCAGCAGCCCGGGGCTAGCGGGTATCAATGAGCAGTTCTTC. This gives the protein CASSPGLAGINEQFF.

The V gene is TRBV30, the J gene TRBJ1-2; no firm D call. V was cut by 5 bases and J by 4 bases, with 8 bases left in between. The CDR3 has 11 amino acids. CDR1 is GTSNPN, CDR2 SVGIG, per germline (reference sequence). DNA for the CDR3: TGTGCCTGGGGCCTAGGCTATGGCTACACCTTC. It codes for CAWGLGYGYTF.

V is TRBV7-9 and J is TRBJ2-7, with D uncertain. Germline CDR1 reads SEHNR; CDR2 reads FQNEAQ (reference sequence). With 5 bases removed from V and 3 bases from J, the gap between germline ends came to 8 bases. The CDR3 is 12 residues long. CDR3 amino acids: CASSPWNYEQYF. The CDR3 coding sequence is TGTGCCAGCAGCCCCTGGAACTACGAGCAGTACTTC.

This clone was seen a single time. The CDR3 loop reads CASSQDWMGNTGELFF. The CDR3, as DNA: TGCGCCAGCAGCCAAGATTGGATGGGGAACACCGGGGAGCTGTTTTTT. V gene TRBV4-1 combines with J gene TRBJ2-2; D gene unclear. V dropped 0 bases and J dropped 1 base, with 9 bases sitting between them. In germline, CDR1 is MGHRA, CDR2 YSYEKL. This CDR3 contains 16 residues.